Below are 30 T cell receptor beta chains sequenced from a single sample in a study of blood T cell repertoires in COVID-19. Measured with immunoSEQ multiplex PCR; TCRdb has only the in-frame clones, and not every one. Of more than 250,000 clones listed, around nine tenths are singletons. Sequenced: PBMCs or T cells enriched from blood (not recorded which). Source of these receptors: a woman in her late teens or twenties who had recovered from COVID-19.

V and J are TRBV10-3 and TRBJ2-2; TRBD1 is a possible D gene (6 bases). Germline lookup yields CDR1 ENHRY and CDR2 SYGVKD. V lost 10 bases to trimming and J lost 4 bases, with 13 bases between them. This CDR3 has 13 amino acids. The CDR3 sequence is CATRDTITGELFF. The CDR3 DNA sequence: TGTGCCACCCGGGACACCATCACCGGGGAGCTGTTTTTT.

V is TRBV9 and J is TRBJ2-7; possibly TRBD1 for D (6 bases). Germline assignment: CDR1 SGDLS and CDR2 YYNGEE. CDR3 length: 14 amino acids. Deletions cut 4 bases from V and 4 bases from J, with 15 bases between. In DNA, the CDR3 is TGTGCCAGCAGCCCAACACAGGGTTTGTACGAGCAGTACTTC. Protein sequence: CASSPTQGLYEQYF.

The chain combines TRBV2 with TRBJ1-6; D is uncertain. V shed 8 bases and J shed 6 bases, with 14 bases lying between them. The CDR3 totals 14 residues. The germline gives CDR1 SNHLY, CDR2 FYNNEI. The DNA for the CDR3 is TGTGCCAGCTCGAGGGATTGGGGTAATTCACCCCTCCACTTT. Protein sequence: CASSRDWGNSPLHF. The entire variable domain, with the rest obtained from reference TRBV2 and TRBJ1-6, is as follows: EPEVTQTPSHQVTQMGQEVILRCVPISNHLYFYWYRQILGQKVEFLVSFYNNEISEKSEIFDDQFSVERPDGSNFTLKIRSTKLEDSAMYFCASSRDWGNSPLHFGNGTRLTVT.

CDR3 sequence reads: CASSQGQGAIPFTNEKLFF. The CDR3 DNA follows: TGCGCCAGCAGCCAAGGGCAGGGGGCTATTCCGTTCACTAATGAAAAACTGTTTTTT. The V gene is TRBV4-1, the J gene TRBJ1-4, with TRBD1 matching 8 bases. The germline CDR1 and CDR2 sequences are MGHRA and YSYEKL. The ends lost 1 base at V and 2 bases at J; junction bases unmatched: 12. The CDR3 totals 19 residues.

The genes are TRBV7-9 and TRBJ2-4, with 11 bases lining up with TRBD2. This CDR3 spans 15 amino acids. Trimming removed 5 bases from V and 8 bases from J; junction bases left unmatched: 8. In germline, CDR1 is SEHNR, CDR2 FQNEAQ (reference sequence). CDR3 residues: CASSHTSGGDYIQYF. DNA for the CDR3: TGTGCCAGCAGCCATACTAGCGGGGGAGATTACATTCAGTACTTC.

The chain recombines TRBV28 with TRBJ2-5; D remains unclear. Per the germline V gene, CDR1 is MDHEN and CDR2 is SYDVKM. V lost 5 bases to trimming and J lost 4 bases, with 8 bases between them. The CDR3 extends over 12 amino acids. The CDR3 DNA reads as TGTGCCAGCAGTCCCCCGGGAGAGACCCAGTACTTC. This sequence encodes CASSPPGETQYF.

The DNA for the CDR3 is TGTGCCAGCAGTTTACAGTACCAAGAGACCCAGTACTTC. It encodes CASSLQYQETQYF. This chain links TRBV28 with TRBJ2-5, with D unclear. Germline V gene lookup returns CDR1 MDHEN and CDR2 SYDVKM. V was clipped by 2 bases and J by 0 bases, with 4 bases between them. This CDR3 region has 13 residues.

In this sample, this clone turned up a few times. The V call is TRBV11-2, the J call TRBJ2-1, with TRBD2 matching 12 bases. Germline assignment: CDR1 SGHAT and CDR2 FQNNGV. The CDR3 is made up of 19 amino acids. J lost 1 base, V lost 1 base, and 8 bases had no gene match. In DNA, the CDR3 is TGTGCCAGCAGCTTAGCAGGTATACTAGCGGGAGGTTCCTACAATGAGCAGTTCTTC. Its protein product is CASSLAGILAGGSYNEQFF.

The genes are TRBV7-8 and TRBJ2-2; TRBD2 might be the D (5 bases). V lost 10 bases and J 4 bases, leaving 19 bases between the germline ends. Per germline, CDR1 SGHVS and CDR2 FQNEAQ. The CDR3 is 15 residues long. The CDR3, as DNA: TGTGCCACCAGGACTGTAGCGTATAGCACCGGGGAGCTGTTTTTT. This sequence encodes CATRTVAYSTGELFF. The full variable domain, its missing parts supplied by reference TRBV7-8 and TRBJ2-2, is GAGVSQSPRYKVAKRGQDVALRCDPISGHVSLFWYQQALGQGPEFLTYFQNEAQLDKSGLPSDRFFAERPEGSVSTLKIQRTQQEDSAVYLCATRTVAYSTGELFFGEGSRLTVL.

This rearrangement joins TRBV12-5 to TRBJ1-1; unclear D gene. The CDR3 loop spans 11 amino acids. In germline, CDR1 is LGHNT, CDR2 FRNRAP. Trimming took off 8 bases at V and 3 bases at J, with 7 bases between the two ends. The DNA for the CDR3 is TGTGCTAGTAGGCGGGACACTGAAGCTTTCTTT. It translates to CASRRDTEAFF.

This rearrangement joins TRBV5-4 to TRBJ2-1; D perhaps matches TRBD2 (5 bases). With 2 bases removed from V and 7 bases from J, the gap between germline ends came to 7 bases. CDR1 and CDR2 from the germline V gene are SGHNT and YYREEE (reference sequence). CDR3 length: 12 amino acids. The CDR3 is CASSFSGNEQFF. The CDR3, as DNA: TGTGCCAGCAGCTTCTCGGGGAATGAGCAGTTCTTC.

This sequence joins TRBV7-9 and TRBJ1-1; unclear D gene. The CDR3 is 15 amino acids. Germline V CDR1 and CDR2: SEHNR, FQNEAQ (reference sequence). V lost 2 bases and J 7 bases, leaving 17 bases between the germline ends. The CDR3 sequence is CASSLFVFGLNEAFF. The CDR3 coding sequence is TGTGCCAGCAGCTTATTCGTCTTCGGTCTTAATGAAGCTTTCTTT.

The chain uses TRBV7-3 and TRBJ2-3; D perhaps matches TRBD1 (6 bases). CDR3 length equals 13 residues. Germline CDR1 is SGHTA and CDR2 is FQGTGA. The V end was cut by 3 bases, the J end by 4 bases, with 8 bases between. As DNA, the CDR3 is TGTGCCAGCAGCTTTCAGGGGTCAGATACGCAGTATTTT. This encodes CASSFQGSDTQYF.

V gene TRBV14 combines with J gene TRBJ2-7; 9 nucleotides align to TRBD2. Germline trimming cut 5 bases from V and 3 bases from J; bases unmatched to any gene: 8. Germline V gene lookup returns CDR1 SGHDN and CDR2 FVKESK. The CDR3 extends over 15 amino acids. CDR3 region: CASSNSGGTIYEQYF. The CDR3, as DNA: TGTGCCAGCAGCAACAGCGGGGGGACGATCTACGAGCAGTACTTC.

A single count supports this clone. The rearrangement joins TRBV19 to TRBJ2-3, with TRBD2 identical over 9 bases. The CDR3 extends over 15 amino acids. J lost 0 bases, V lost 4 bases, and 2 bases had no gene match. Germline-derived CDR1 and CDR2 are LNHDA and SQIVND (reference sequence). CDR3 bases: TGTGCCAGTAGTACCACTAGCGGGAGCACAGATACGCAGTATTTT. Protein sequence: CASSTTSGSTDTQYF.

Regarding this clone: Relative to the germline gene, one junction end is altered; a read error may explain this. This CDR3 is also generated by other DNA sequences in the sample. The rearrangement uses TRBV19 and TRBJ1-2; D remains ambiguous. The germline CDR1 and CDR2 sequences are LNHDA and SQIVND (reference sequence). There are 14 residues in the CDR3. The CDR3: CASSIVEENYGYTF. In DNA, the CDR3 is TGTGCCAGTAGCATAGTGGAGGAAAACTATGGCTACACCTTC.

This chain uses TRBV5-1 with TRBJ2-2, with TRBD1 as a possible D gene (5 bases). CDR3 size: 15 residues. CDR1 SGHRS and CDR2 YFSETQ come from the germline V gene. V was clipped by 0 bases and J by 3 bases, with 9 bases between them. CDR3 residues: CASSLDGADTGELFF. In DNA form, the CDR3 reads TGCGCCAGCAGCTTGGATGGGGCAGACACCGGGGAGCTGTTTTTT.

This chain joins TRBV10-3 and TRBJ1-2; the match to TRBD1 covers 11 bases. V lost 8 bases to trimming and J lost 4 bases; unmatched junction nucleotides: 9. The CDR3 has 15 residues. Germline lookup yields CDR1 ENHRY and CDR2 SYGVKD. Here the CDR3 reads CAIEDRGREAYGYTF. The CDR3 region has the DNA TGTGCCATCGAGGACAGGGGGCGCGAAGCCTATGGCTACACCTTC.

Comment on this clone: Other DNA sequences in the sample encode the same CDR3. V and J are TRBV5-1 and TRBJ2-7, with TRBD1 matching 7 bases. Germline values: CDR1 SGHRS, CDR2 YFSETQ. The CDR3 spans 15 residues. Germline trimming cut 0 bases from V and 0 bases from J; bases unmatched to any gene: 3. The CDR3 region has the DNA TGCGCCAGCAGCTTGGTACAGGGGAGCTCCTACGAGCAGTACTTC. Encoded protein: CASSLVQGSSYEQYF.

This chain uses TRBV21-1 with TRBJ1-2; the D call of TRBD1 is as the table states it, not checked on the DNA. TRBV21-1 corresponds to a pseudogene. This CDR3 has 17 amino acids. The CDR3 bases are TGTGCCAGCAGCAAAGCGCTGATAGGACAGATGGACTATGGCTACACCTTC. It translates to CASSKALIGQMDYGYTF.

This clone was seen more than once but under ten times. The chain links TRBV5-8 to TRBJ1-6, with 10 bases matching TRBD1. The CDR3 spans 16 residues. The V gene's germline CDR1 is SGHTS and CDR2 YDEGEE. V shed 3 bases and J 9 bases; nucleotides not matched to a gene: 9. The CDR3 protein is CASSYRTGGVGSPLHF. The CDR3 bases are TGTGCCAGCAGCTATAGGACAGGGGGTGTTGGTTCACCCCTCCACTTT.

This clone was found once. CDR3 coding DNA: TGTGCCAGTAGACAAGGACAGGGATTCTGGTCACCCCTCCACTTT. Amino acids: CASRQGQGFWSPLHF. The chain joins TRBV19 to TRBJ1-6; the match to TRBD1 covers 8 bases. V lost 6 bases, J lost 10 bases, and 11 bases stayed unmatched. This CDR3 comprises 15 residues. CDR1 and CDR2 (germline): LNHDA, SQIVND (reference sequence). Looking up the rest from reference TRBV19 and TRBJ1-6 gives the full variable domain: DGGITQSPKYLFRKEGQNVTLSCEQNLNHDAMYWYRQDPGQGLRLIYYSQIVNDFQKGDIAEGYSVSREKKESFPLTVTSAQKNPTAFYLCASRQGQGFWSPLHFGNGTRLTVT.

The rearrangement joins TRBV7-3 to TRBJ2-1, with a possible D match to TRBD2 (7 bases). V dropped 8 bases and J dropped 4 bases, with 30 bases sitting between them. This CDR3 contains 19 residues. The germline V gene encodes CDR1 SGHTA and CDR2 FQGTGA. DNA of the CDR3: TGTGCCAGCCGTGGACGGGGGGCGGGACCGACTCCCCCGTACAATGAGCAGTTCTTC. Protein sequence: CASRGRGAGPTPPYNEQFF.

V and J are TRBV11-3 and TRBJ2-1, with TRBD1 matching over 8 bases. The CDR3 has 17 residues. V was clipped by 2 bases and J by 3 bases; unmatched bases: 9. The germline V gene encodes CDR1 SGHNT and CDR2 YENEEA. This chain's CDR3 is CASSLFSGRGLYNEQFF. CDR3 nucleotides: TGTGCCAGCAGCTTATTCTCGGGCAGGGGGCTCTACAATGAGCAGTTCTTC.

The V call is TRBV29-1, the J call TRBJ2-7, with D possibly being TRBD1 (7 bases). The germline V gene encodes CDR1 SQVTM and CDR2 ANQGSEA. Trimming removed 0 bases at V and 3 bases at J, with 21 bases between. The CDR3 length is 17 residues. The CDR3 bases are TGCAGCGTTGAAGAGCACAGGGGTGCCGGGGGATTCTACGAGCAGTACTTC. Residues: CSVEEHRGAGGFYEQYF.

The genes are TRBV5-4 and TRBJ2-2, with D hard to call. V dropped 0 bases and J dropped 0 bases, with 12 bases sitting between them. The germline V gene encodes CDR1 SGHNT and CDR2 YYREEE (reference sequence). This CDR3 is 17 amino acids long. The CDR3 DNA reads TGTGCCAGCAGCTTGGTCCGAGGATTTACGAACACCGGGGAGCTGTTTTTT. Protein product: CASSLVRGFTNTGELFF. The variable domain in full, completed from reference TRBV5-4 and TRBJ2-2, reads ETGVTQSPTHLIKTRGQQVTLRCSSQSGHNTVSWYQQALGQGPQFIFQYYREEENGRGNFPPRFSGLQFPNYSSELNVNALELDDSALYLCASSLVRGFTNTGELFFGEGSRLTVL.

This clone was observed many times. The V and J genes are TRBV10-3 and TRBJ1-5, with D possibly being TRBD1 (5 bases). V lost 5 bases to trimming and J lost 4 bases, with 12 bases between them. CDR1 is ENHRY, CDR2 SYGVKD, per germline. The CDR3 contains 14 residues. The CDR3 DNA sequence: TGTGCCATCAGTATCGGGGGGGAGAATCAGCCCCAGCATTTT. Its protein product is CAISIGGENQPQHF.

CDR3 in amino acids: CAWNTGGELFF. DNA for the CDR3: TGTGCCTGGAATACCGGGGGGGAGCTGTTTTTT. V is TRBV30 and J is TRBJ2-2; D remains ambiguous. The CDR3 is 11 residues long. Germline CDR1 reads GTSNPN; CDR2 reads SVGIG (reference sequence). Trimming removed 4 bases at V and 8 bases at J, with 8 bases between.

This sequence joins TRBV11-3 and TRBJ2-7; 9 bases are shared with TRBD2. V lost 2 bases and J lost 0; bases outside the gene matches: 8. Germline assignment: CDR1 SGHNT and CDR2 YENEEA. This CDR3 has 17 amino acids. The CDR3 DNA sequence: TGTGCCAGCAGCTTAAGGGGGACTAGCAGATTCTCCTACGAGCAGTACTTC. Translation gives CASSLRGTSRFSYEQYF. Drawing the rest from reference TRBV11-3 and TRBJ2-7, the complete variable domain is EAGVVQSPRYKIIEKKQPVAFWCNPISGHNTLYWYLQNLGQGPELLIRYENEEAVDDSQLPKDRFSAERLKGVDSTLKIQPAELGDSAVYLCASSLRGTSRFSYEQYFGPGTRLTVT.

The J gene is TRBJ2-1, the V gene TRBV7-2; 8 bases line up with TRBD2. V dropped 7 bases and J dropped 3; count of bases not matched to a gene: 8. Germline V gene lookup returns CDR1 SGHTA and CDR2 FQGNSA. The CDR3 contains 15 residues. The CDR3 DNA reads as TGTGCCAGCACCAGGCGGGGGGTAGTCTACAATGAGCAGTTCTTC. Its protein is CASTRRGVVYNEQFF.